This T cell receptor beta chain was identified during a study of blood T cell repertoires in COVID-19. Study information: Collection of acute and convalescent COVID-19 samples took place in the United States, Italy and Spain. Sample material is recorded as cDNA or gDNA derived from T cells, B-cell-depleted T cells, or PBMCs.

The cohort comprised adults aged about 18 to 100 years residing in approximately 25 US areas. V lost 5 bases and J lost 4; bases outside the gene matches: 5. The CDR3 totals 14 residues. CDR1 and CDR2 (germline): LNHDA, SQIVND (reference sequence). Profiled with immunoSEQ multiplex PCR; TCRdb holds only in-frame clones, not every one. The sample lists hundreds of thousands of clones, 88% occurring once. This chain connects TRBV19 to TRBJ1-1; 9 nucleotides match TRBD1. The sequenced material came from PBMCs or T cells enriched from blood (not recorded which). This sequence originates from a woman between 40 and 50 years old with acute COVID-19. The CDR3 region is CASSARQGGTEAFF. CDR3 sequence (DNA): TGTGCCAGTAGTGCTCGACAGGGGGGCACTGAAGCTTTCTTT.